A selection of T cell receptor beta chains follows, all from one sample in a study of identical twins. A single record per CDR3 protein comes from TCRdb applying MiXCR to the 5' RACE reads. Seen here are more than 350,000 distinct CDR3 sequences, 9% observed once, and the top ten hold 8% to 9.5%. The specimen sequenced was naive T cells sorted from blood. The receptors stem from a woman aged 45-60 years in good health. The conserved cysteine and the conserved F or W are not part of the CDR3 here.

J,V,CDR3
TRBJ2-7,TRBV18,ASSPKTGAVRDEQY
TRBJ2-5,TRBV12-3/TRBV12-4,ASTFGKTQY
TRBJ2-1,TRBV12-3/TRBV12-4,ATNYGTGRSSYNEQF
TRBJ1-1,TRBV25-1,ASSASGATGGIRTEAF
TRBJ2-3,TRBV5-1,ASSFGRLAGPSTDTQY
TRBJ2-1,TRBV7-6,ASSLAENNEQF
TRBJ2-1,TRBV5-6,ASSRNSRRSQYNEQF
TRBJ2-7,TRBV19,ASSIVPGGYEQY
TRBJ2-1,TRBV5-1,ASSLRVTGGRNNEQF
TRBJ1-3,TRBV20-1,SASGTGAGNTIY
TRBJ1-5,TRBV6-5,ASSRTGDGDQPQH
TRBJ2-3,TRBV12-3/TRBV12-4,ASSFMAGVRTDTQY
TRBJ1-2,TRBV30,AWKGSRGYT
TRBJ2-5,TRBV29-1,SVGLGTSGRLRETQY
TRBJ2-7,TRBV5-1,ASSLAQGTYEQY
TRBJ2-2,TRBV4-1,ASSRQGWDGELF
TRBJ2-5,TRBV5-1,ASSLAPGAQETQY
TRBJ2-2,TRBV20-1,SARGYGGRGTGELF
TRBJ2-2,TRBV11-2,ASSFFRGTGDLF
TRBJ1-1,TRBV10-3,AIRGTGDLNTEAF
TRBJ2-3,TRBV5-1,ASSPLLLAGGPRDTQY
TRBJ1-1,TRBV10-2,ASGDRATEAF
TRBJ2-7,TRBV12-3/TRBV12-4,ASGWLAGYEQY
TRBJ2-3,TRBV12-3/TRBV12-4,ASSPTMGTDTQY
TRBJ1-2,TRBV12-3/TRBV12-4,ASSPTWTGKGYT
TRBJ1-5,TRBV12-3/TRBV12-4,ASSSDGAYQPQH
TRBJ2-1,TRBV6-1,ASSAGAPRNEQF
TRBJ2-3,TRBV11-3,ASSLEREKADTQY
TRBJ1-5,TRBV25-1,ASSFSTQPQH
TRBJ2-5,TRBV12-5,ASGLGNRKETQY
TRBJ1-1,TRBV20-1,SAAPGTLGTEAF
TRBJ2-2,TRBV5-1,ASTSAGELF
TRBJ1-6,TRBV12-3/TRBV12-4,ASSPTRQGASPLH
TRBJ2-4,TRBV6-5,ASSATGWSKNIQY
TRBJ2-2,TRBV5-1,ASSPGQINTGELF
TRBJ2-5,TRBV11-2,ASSWDTQETQY
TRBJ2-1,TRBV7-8,ASSYGLAGDNEQF
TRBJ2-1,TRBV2,ASSVAGAPMKEQF
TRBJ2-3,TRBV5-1,ASSPGLAGAANTDTQY
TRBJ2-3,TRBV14,ASSQDLGATDTQY
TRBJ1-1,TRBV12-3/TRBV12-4,ASSGGQGLGTEAF
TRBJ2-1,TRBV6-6,ASSPWAADNEQF
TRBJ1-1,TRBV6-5,ASSPKMRFGNTEAF
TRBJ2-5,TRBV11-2,ASSPRVGRETQY
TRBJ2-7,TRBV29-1,SVEGAGGPYEQY